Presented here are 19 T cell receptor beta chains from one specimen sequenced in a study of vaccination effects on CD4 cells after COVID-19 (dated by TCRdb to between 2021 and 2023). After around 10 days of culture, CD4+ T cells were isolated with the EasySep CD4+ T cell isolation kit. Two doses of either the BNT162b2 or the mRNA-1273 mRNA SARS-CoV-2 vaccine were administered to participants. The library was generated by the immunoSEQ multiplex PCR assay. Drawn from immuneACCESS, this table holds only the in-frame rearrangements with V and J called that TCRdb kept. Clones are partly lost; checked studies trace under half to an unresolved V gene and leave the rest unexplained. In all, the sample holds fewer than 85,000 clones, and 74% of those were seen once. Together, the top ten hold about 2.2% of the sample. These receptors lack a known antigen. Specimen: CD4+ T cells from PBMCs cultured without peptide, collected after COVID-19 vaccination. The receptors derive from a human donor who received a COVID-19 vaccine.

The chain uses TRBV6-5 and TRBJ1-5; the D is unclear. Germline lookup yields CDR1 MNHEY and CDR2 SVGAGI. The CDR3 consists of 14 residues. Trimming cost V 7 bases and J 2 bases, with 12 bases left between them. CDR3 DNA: TGTGCCAGCAAGTGGGAAGTAGGCAATCAGCCCCAGCATTTT. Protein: CASKWEVGNQPQHF.

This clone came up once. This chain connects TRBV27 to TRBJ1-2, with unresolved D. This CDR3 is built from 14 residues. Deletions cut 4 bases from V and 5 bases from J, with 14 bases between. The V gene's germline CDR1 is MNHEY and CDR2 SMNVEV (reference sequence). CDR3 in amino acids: CASSSGADRYGYTF. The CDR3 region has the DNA TGTGCCAGCAGTTCGGGAGCCGATAGATATGGCTACACCTTC.

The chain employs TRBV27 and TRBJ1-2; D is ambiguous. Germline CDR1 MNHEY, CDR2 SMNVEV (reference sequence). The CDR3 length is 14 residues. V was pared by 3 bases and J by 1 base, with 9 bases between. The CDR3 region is CASSLYGNNYGYTF. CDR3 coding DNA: TGTGCCAGCAGTTTGTACGGGAATAACTATGGCTACACCTTC.

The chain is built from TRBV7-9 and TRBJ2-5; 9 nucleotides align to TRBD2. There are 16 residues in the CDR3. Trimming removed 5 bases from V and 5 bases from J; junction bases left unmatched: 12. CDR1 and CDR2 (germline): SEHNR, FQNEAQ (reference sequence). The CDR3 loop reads CASSPRFAGGIETQYF. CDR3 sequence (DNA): TGTGCCAGCAGCCCCCGATTTGCGGGGGGGATCGAGACCCAGTACTTC.

This CDR3 reads CASSSGRTQETQYF. As DNA, the CDR3 is TGTGCCAGCAGCTCGGGACGGACCCAAGAGACCCAGTACTTC. This chain links TRBV7-9 with TRBJ2-5, with D perhaps given as TRBD1 or TRBD2 (5 bases each). Trimming took 4 bases from V and 1 from J, leaving 10 bases between them. This CDR3 is 14 amino acids long. Per the germline V gene, CDR1 is SEHNR and CDR2 is FQNEAQ (reference sequence).

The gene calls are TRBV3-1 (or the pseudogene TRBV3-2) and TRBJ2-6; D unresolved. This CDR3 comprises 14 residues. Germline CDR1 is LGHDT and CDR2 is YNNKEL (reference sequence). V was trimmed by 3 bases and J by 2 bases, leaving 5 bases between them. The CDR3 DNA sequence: TGTGCCAGCAGCCAGGAAGCTGGGGCCAACGTCCTGACTTTC. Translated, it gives CASSQEAGANVLTF.

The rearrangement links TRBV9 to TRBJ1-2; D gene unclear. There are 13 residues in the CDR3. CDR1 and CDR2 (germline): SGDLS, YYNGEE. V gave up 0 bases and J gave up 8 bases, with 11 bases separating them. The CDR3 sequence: CASSVEPRTGYTF. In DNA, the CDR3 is TGTGCCAGCAGCGTAGAACCTAGGACGGGCTACACCTTC. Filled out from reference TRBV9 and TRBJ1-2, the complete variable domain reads DSGVTQTPKHLITATGQRVTLRCSPRSGDLSVYWYQQSLDQGLQFLIQYYNGEERAKGNILERFSAQQFPDLHSELNLSSLELGDSALYFCASSVEPRTGYTFGSGTRLTVV.

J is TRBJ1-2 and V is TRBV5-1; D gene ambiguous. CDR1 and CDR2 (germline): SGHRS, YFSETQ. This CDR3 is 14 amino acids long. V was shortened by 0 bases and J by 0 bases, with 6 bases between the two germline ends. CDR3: CASSLDSPNYGYTF. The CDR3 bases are TGCGCCAGCAGCTTGGACAGCCCTAACTATGGCTACACCTTC.

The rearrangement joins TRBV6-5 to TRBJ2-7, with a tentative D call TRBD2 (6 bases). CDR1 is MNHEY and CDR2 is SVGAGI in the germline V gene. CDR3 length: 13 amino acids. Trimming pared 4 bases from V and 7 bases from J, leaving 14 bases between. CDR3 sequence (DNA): TGTGCCAGCAGTTCCGGGACTTCGCGGGAGCAGTACGTC. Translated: CASSSGTSREQYV.

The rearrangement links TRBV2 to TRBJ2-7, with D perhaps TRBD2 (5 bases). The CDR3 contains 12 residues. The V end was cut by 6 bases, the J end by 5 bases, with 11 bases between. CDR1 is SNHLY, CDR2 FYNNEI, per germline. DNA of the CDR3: TGTGCCAGCAGCTACTCGGGAAACGAGCAGTACGTC. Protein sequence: CASSYSGNEQYV.

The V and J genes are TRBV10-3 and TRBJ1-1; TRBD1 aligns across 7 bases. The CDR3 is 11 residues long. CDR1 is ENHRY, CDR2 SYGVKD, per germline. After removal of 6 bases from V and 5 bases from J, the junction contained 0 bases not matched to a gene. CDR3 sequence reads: CAIRDRTEAFF. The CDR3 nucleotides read TGTGCCATCAGGGACAGGACTGAAGCTTTCTTT.

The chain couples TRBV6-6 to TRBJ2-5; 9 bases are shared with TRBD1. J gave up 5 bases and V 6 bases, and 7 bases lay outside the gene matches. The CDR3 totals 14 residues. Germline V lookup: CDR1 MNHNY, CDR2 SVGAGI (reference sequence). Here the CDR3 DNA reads TGTGCCAGCAGGAGGGGGACAGGGCCCGAGACCCAGTACTTC. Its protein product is CASRRGTGPETQYF.

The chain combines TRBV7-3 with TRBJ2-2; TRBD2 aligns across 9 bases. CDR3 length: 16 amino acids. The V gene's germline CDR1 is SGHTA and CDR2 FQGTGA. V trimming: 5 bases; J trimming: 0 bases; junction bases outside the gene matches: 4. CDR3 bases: TGTGCCAGCAGCCGACTAGCGGTCACGAACACCGGGGAGCTGTTTTTT. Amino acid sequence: CASSRLAVTNTGELFF. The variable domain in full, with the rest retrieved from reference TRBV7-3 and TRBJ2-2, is GAGVSQTPSNKVTEKGKYVELRCDPISGHTALYWYRQSLGQGPEFLIYFQGTGAADDSGLPNDRFFAVRPEGSVSTLKIQRTERGDSAVYLCASSRLAVTNTGELFFGEGSRLTVL.

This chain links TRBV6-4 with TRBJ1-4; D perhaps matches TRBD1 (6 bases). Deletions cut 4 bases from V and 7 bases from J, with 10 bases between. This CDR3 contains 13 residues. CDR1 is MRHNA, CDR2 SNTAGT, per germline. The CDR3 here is CASSVATGEKLFF. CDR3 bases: TGTGCCAGCAGTGTGGCGACAGGTGAAAAACTGTTTTTT.

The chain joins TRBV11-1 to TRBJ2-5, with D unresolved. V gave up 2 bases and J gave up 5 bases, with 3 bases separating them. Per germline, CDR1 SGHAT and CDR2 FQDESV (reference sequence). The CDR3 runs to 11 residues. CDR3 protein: CASSLLETQYF. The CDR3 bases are TGTGCCAGCAGCTTACTCGAGACCCAGTACTTC. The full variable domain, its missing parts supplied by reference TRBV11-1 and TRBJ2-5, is EAEVAQSPRYKITEKSQAVAFWCDPISGHATLYWYRQILGQGPELLVQFQDESVVDDSQLPKDRFSAERLKGVDSTLKIQPAELGDSAMYLCASSLLETQYFGPGTRLLVL.

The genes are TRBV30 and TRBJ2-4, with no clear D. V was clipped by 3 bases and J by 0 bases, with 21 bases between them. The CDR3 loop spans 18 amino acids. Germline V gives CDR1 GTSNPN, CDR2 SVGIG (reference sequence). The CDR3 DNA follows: TGTGCCTGGAGGCCGCCCACATGGGCGCTCGAAGCCAAAAACATTCAGTACTTC. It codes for CAWRPPTWALEAKNIQYF.

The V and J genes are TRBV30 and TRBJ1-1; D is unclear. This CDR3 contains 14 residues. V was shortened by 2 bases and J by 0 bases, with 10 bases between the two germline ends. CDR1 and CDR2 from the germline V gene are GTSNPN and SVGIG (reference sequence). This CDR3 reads CAWSRRPLNTEAFF. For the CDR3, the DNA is TGTGCCTGGAGTAGACGGCCTCTGAACACTGAAGCTTTCTTT. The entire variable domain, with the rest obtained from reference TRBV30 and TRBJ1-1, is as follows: SQTIHQWPATLVQPVGSPLSLECTVEGTSNPNLYWYRQAAGRGLQLLFYSVGIGQISSEVPQNLSASRPQDRQFILSSKKLLLSDSGFYLCAWSRRPLNTEAFFGQGTRLTVV.

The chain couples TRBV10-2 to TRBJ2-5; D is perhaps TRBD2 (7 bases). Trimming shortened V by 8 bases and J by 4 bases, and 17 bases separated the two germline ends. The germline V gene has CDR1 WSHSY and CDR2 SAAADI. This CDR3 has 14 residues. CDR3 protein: CASFSTGGGETQYF. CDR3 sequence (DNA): TGCGCCAGCTTTTCGACGGGGGGCGGAGAGACCCAGTACTTC.

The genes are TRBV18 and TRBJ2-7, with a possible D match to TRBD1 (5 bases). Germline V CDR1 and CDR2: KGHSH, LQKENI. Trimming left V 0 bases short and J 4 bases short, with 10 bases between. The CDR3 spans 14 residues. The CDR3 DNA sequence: TGTGCCAGCTCACCACCAGACAGACGTTACGAGCAGTACGTC. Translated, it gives CASSPPDRRYEQYV.